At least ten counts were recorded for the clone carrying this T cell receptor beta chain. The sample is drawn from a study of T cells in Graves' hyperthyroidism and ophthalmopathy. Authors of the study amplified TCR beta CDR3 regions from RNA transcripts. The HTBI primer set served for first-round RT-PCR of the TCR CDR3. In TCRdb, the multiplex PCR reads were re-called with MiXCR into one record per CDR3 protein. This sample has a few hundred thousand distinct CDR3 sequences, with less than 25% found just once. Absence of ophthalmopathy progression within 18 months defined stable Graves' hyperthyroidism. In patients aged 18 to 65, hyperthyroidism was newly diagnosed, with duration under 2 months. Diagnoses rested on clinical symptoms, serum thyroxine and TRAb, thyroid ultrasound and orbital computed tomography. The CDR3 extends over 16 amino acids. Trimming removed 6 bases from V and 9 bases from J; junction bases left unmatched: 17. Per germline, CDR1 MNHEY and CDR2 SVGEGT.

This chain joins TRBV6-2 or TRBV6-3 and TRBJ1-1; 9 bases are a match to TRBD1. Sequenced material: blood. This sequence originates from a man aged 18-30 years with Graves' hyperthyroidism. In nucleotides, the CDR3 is TGTGCCAGCAGGGTCGGGACAGGGTACGGCGAGAGGAAAGCTTTCTTT. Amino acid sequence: CASRVGTGYGERKAFF.